The 19 T cell receptor beta chains below come from one sample, sequenced in a study of cytomegalovirus exposure and HLA in healthy donors. Amplification used 60 Vbeta primers and 13 Jbeta primers. The table came from immunoSEQ multiplex PCR; TCRdb's copy has only in-frame clones and leaves some out. Of 40,000 to 55,000 clones listed, roughly 73% are singletons. The sample comprised PBMCs. The origin of the receptors is a man between 18 and 29 years old in good health and CMV-seronegative.

CDR3 residues: CASSPGGPYEQYF. CDR3 bases: TGTGCCAGCAGTCCCGGGGGACCCTACGAGCAGTACTTC. This chain uses TRBV27 with TRBJ2-7; D is perhaps TRBD2 (6 bases). Germline loops: CDR1 MNHEY, CDR2 SMNVEV (reference sequence). This CDR3 comprises 13 residues. The germline V and J ends were trimmed by 5 bases and 2 bases, with 10 bases remaining between them.

This clone turned up a few times. The chain is built from TRBV11-3 and TRBJ2-2, with TRBD1 identical over 8 bases. The J segment lost 1 base and the V segment lost 3 bases, leaving 1 base of the junction unmatched. The germline V gene encodes CDR1 SGHNT and CDR2 YENEEA. There are 15 residues in the CDR3. The CDR3 region has the DNA TGTGCCAGCAGCTTCGGGACAGGGAACACCGGGGAGCTGTTTTTT. This gives the protein CASSFGTGNTGELFF.

The chain links TRBV7-6 to TRBJ2-7; perhaps TRBD1 as D (5 bases). The CDR3 contains 11 residues. Germline CDR1 reads SGHVS; CDR2 reads FNYEAQ. Trimming cost V 4 bases and J 5 bases, with 6 bases left between them. The CDR3 loop reads CASSSTDEQYF. For the CDR3, the DNA is TGTGCCAGCAGCTCGACAGACGAGCAGTACTTC.

The rearrangement uses TRBV6-5 and TRBJ2-7; the match to TRBD1 covers 9 bases. Trimming took 0 bases from V and 2 from J; bases not matched to a gene: 2. The CDR3 totals 15 residues. Germline V gene data show CDR1 as MNHEY and CDR2 as SVGAGI. This chain's CDR3 is CASSYSGTGTYEQYF. CDR3 in DNA: TGTGCCAGCAGTTACTCCGGGACAGGGACCTACGAGCAGTACTTC.

This clone appeared a single time. The gene calls are TRBV6-5 and TRBJ1-6, with D unresolved. CDR3 length: 16 amino acids. The V end was cut by 0 bases, the J end by 0 bases, with 6 bases between. Germline loops: CDR1 MNHEY, CDR2 SVGAGI. The CDR3 region has the DNA TGTGCCAGCAGTTACTCATCTAGCTCCTATAATTCACCCCTCCACTTT. This translates into CASSYSSSSYNSPLHF.

This clone occurred once. The chain couples TRBV5-1 to TRBJ2-1, with TRBD1 identical over 9 bases. This CDR3 contains 14 residues. Germline-derived CDR1 and CDR2 are SGHRS and YFSETQ. V was clipped by 4 bases and J by 4 bases; unmatched bases: 3. CDR3: CASSPGQGYNEQFF. The DNA for the CDR3 is TGCGCCAGCAGCCCCGGACAGGGGTACAATGAGCAGTTCTTC.

The sample holds a few counts of this clone. This chain links TRBV4-3 with TRBJ2-1; 10 nucleotides match TRBD2. V shed 0 bases and J 7 bases; nucleotides not matched to a gene: 9. Germline values: CDR1 LGHNA, CDR2 YSLEER. The CDR3 covers 17 residues. The CDR3 sequence is CASSQDREASGRNEQFF. The CDR3 region has the DNA TGCGCCAGCAGCCAAGATAGGGAGGCTAGCGGGAGAAATGAGCAGTTCTTC.

The chain recombines TRBV28 with TRBJ1-2; D may be TRBD1 (6 bases). The germline V and J ends were trimmed by 8 bases and 5 bases, with 9 bases remaining between them. Per germline, CDR1 MDHEN and CDR2 SYDVKM. CDR3 size: 11 residues. The CDR3 protein is CASARGYGYTF. The CDR3 nucleotides are TGTGCCAGCGCAAGGGGGTATGGCTACACCTTC.

This clone appeared a single time. The rearrangement joins TRBV10-3 to TRBJ1-2, with 11 bases lining up with TRBD1. Looked up from germline, CDR1 is ENHRY and CDR2 is SYGVKD. The CDR3 consists of 17 residues. The trim removed 2 bases at V and 8 bases at J, leaving 13 bases unmatched. The CDR3 DNA reads as TGTGCCATCAGTGAGGGAGGGACAGGGGGACGACAGCAAGGCTACACCTTC. This gives the protein CAISEGGTGGRQQGYTF.

V gene TRBV10-3 combines with J gene TRBJ1-6; 10 bases are shared with TRBD1. This CDR3 is built from 14 residues. The V gene's germline CDR1 is ENHRY and CDR2 SYGVKD. Germline trimming cut 7 bases from V and 7 bases from J; bases unmatched to any gene: 4. CDR3 loop: CAIKGTGENSPLHF. CDR3 coding DNA: TGTGCCATCAAGGGGACAGGGGAAAATTCACCCCTCCACTTT.

This clone has just a few counts. The J gene is TRBJ2-2, the V gene TRBV2; 7 bases match TRBD2. The length of the CDR3 is 13 residues. Trimming cost V 5 bases and J 6 bases; bases outside gene matches: 3. The V gene's germline CDR1 is SNHLY and CDR2 FYNNEI. The CDR3 region has the DNA TGTGCCAGCAGTCGGGACTACTCCGGGGAGCTGTTTTTT. It encodes CASSRDYSGELFF.

The chain employs TRBV28 and TRBJ1-5; D might be TRBD1 (6 bases). In germline, CDR1 is MDHEN, CDR2 SYDVKM. V lost 2 bases and J 6 bases, leaving 11 bases between the germline ends. This CDR3 comprises 14 residues. The CDR3, as DNA: TGTGCCAGCAGTTTAACAGGGTCGACTCAGCCCCAGCATTTT. Protein: CASSLTGSTQPQHF.

This clone came up a few times. This sequence joins TRBV11-2 and TRBJ2-1; D is perhaps TRBD2 (6 bases). Germline values: CDR1 SGHAT, CDR2 FQNNGV. Trimming took 5 bases from V and 2 from J, leaving 13 bases between them. CDR3 length: 15 amino acids. CDR3 nucleotide sequence: TGTGCCAGCAGCCGCCGGGACTTACCCTACAATGAGCAGTTCTTC. This codes for CASSRRDLPYNEQFF.

With regard to this clone: One junction end disagrees with the germline gene, perhaps due to a read error. V gene TRBV29-1 combines with J gene TRBJ2-7, with 9 bases aligning to TRBD2. CDR3 length equals 16 residues. CDR1 and CDR2 (germline): SQVTM, ANQGSEA. CDR3 nucleotide sequence: TGCAGCGTGGAAGATAGGGCTAGCGGGACTCCTCGCGAGCAGTACTTC. Translated, it gives CSVEDRASGTPREQYF.

The chain recombines TRBV29-1 with TRBJ2-1, with 8 bases fitting TRBD2. The V segment lost 7 bases and the J segment 2 bases; nucleotides outside the gene matches: 4. The germline V gene encodes CDR1 SQVTM and CDR2 ANQGSEA. The CDR3 consists of 13 residues. DNA of the CDR3: TGCAGCGCAGGTAGCGGGACCTACAATGAGCAGTTCTTC. This sequence encodes CSAGSGTYNEQFF.

The chain joins TRBV2 to TRBJ2-3; TRBD1 aligns across 7 bases. V lost 9 bases and J lost 0; bases outside the gene matches: 12. The CDR3 contains 16 residues. Germline-derived CDR1 and CDR2 are SNHLY and FYNNEI. For the CDR3, the DNA is TGTGCCAGTGTACTCCCTCGGGACAGTAGCACAGATACGCAGTATTTT. Translation: CASVLPRDSSTDTQYF.

The chain joins TRBV30 to TRBJ1-5; 9 bases fit TRBD1. CDR1 and CDR2 from the germline V gene are GTSNPN and SVGIG (reference sequence). V shed 5 bases, J shed 7 bases, and the junction held 3 bases outside the gene matches. The CDR3 contains 12 residues. The CDR3, as DNA: TGTGCCTGGGGGACAGGGCTGCAGCCCCAGCATTTT. This sequence encodes CAWGTGLQPQHF.

This clone was counted a few times. J is TRBJ1-2 and V is TRBV28; no definite D call. This CDR3 contains 13 residues. The V gene lost 5 bases and the J gene lost 0 bases, with 7 bases spanning the gap. Germline V lookup: CDR1 MDHEN, CDR2 SYDVKM. This CDR3 reads CASSLPSNYGYTF. CDR3 DNA: TGTGCCAGCAGTCTCCCTTCTAACTATGGCTACACCTTC.

The V gene is TRBV14, the J gene TRBJ1-1, with TRBD1 as a possible D gene (6 bases). In germline, CDR1 is SGHDN, CDR2 FVKESK. V lost 2 bases, J lost 6 bases, and 16 bases lay in between. This CDR3 spans 15 amino acids. As DNA, the CDR3 is TGTGCCAGCAGCCAACGGACAGTTAGAGGCGCTGAAGCTTTCTTT. Encoded protein: CASSQRTVRGAEAFF.